This T cell receptor (beta chain) was sequenced for a study of cytomegalovirus exposure and HLA in healthy donors. The PCR used 60 Vbeta and 13 Jbeta primers. TCRdb's copy holds only in-frame clones and misses some; the assay was immunoSEQ multiplex PCR. The profile shows over 100,000 clones, over 80% of them singletons. About this clone itself: Antigen unknown.

Regarding the study as a whole: V- and J-gene trimming in TCR beta was tied to a missense DCLRE1C variant by an analysis performed later.

The CDR3 covers 16 residues. Germline assignment: CDR1 SGHRS and CDR2 YFSETQ. V lost 4 bases, J lost 5 bases, and 8 bases stayed unmatched. The TCR was taken from a man aged 25-40 years in good health and CMV-seronegative. The sequenced sample was PBMCs. The chain couples TRBV5-1 to TRBJ2-5; 13 bases line up with TRBD2. The CDR3 nucleotides read TGCGCCAGCAGCCGCCAGGGGACTAGCGGGGTGGAGACCCAGTACTTC. Amino acid sequence: CASSRQGTSGVETQYF.